This TCR beta chain comes out of a study of blood T cell repertoires in COVID-19. Profiling relied on immunoSEQ multiplex PCR, and the TCRdb table lists in-frame clones only, not all of them. The top ten clones hold approximately 1.3% of a sample with around 380,000 clones, over 75% of them seen once. CDR1 is ENHRY, CDR2 SYGVKD, per germline. The CDR3 runs to 13 residues. V was trimmed by 2 bases and J by 2 bases, leaving 6 bases between them. This chain connects TRBV10-3 to TRBJ1-1; D might be TRBD1 (5 bases). The source is a man aged 30 to 39 who had recovered from COVID-19. Sequences were obtained from PBMCs or T cells enriched from blood (not recorded which). Here the CDR3 DNA reads TGTGCCATCAGTGAGAGGGGAAACACTGAAGCTTTCTTT. This sequence encodes CAISERGNTEAFF.